The clone carrying this T cell receptor beta chain was seen once. The antigen remains unidentified. Produced via immunoSEQ multiplex PCR; TCRdb's table is partial and in-frame only. Of 95,000 to 100,000 clones listed, 80% to 90% are singletons. This entry comes from a study of T cell responses to AZD1222 COVID-19 vaccine. Study in general: Pooling covered second doses at about 4 or about 12 weeks.

Germline CDR1 reads LNHDA; CDR2 reads SQIVND (reference sequence). V lost 6 bases and J lost 4, with 10 bases in between. The CDR3 is made up of 14 amino acids. The study's findings and limits: Mapped onto spike, vaccine-associated CD4 TCRs spanned it and were dominant at 160-218 and 743-854. None of the repertoires were sampled until the peak T cell response had passed. The breadth and depth of Spike-specific TCRs increased once two AZD1222 doses had been given.

Material: peripheral blood, obtained on day 0 of AZD1222 vaccination. The chain is built from TRBV19 and TRBJ2-6; D gene uncertain. This clonotype originated in an adult in good health. The CDR3 DNA reads as TGTGCCAGTAGAACGACCGGGGGGGCCAACGTCCTGACTTTC. Translated, it gives CASRTTGGANVLTF.